This T cell receptor beta chain was obtained from a study of blood T cell repertoires in COVID-19. Sequencing used immunoSEQ multiplex PCR; TCRdb keeps in-frame clones, though not all of them. The repertoire holds about 260,000 clones, around 87% seen once, with under 3% in the top ten. Germline values: CDR1 LGHDT, CDR2 YNNKEL (reference sequence). V dropped 5 bases and J dropped 1 base, with 11 bases sitting between them. The CDR3 is made up of 14 amino acids. The source material was PBMCs or T cells enriched from blood (not recorded which). The TCR originated in a woman younger than 35 who had recovered from COVID-19. The chain combines TRBV3-1 (or the pseudogene TRBV3-2) with TRBJ1-2; D remains ambiguous. CDR3 in amino acids: CASSGGLLNYGYTF. The CDR3 nucleotides are TGTGCCAGCAGCGGAGGGCTTCTTAACTATGGCTACACCTTC.